This T cell receptor (beta chain) was identified in a study of cytomegalovirus exposure and HLA in healthy donors. The primer mix had 60 Vbeta and 13 Jbeta primers. The assay was immunoSEQ multiplex PCR, and TCRdb's table has in-frame clones only and misses some. The sample lists 100,000 or so clones, around 75% seen once, with about 6.9% in the top ten. Germline trimming cut 4 bases from V and 2 bases from J; bases unmatched to any gene: 10. In germline, CDR1 is SQVTM, CDR2 ANQGSEA. The CDR3 loop spans 16 amino acids. Sample: PBMCs. The receptor was isolated from a man aged 25-45 years in good health and CMV-seropositive. The V call is TRBV29-1, the J call TRBJ2-3, with TRBD1 matching 9 bases. For the CDR3, the DNA is TGCAGCGTTGGGGGGCCGGGACAGGGTGCCACAGATACGCAGTATTTT. Encoded protein: CSVGGPGQGATDTQYF.